This is a list of T cell receptor beta chains from one sample in a study of Ad26.COV2.S vaccination and SARS-CoV-2 variants. Using immunoSEQ multiplex PCR, the repertoire was profiled, and TCRdb retains in-frame clones only, with some absent. The sample has around 300,000 clones, 65% to 90% seen once. This sample comprised peripheral blood, obtained in a trial of Ad26.COV2.S vaccine versus placebo. The receptors stem from a person aged 18-65 years who received the Ad26.COV2.S COVID-19 vaccine or a placebo. Each CDR3 is given with its conserved first and last residue. A D gene is named only where the DNA matches it firmly. Clone size is shown for a subset of rows, as once, few, many or a class of expanded clone.

CDR3aa,CDR3nt,j_gene,abundance,d_gene,v_gene
CASSSRGSHEQYF,TGCGCCAGCAGCTCCAGGGGATCCCACGAGCAGTACTTC,TRBJ2-7,NA,NA,TRBV5-1
CASSIGQGVYEKLFF,TGTGCCAGTAGTATCGGACAGGGGGTTTACGAAAAACTGTTTTTT,TRBJ1-4,once,TRBD1,TRBV19
CASMASGTDTQYF,TGTGCCAGCATGGCTAGCGGTACAGATACGCAGTATTTT,TRBJ2-3,NA,TRBD2,TRBV28
CASSSIGQGARETQYF,TGTGCCAGCAGCTCAATCGGACAGGGGGCGCGTGAGACCCAGTACTTC,TRBJ2-5,NA,TRBD1,TRBV7-2
CASSLSAVGQPQHF,TGTGCCAGCAGCCTATCAGCGGTGGGTCAGCCCCAGCATTTT,TRBJ1-5,NA,NA,TRBV28
CASSIDSSGTNEQFF,TGTGCCAGTAGTATAGATAGTAGCGGAACAAATGAGCAGTTCTTC,TRBJ2-1,few,NA,TRBV19
CATLPRFLSVSETQYF,TGTGCCACCCTGCCTAGGTTTTTATCAGTCTCGGAGACCCAGTACTTC,TRBJ2-5,NA,NA,TRBV5-4
CASTPQGTAVSGNTIYF,TGTGCCAGCACCCCCCAGGGGACTGCCGTCTCTGGAAACACCATATATTTT,TRBJ1-3,NA,NA,TRBV6-2/TRBV6-3
CASSQDVVLGGGAETQYF,TGCGCCAGCAGCCAAGATGTTGTCCTTGGGGGTGGCGCAGAGACCCAGTACTTC,TRBJ2-5,NA,NA,TRBV4-1
CASSQSENTQYF,TGTGCCAGCAGCCAATCAGAGAATACGCAGTATTTT,TRBJ2-3,NA,NA,TRBV3-1/TRBV3-2
CASHPRGENTGELFF,TGTGCCAGTCACCCTCGGGGGGAGAACACCGGGGAGCTGTTTTTT,TRBJ2-2,NA,TRBD2,TRBV19
CASSLLSGDYEQYF,TGCGCCAGCAGCTTGCTTAGCGGGGACTACGAGCAGTACTTC,TRBJ2-7,NA,TRBD2,TRBV5-1
CSVAGDGNQPQHF,TGCAGCGTTGCAGGGGATGGCAATCAGCCCCAGCATTTT,TRBJ1-5,NA,NA,TRBV29-1
CATRVGKGQTQGDEQFF,TGTGCCACCAGGGTGGGGAAGGGGCAGACCCAGGGCGATGAGCAGTTCTTC,TRBJ2-1,NA,NA,TRBV15
CASSYGRSNSPLHF,TGTGCCAGCAGCTATGGCAGGTCGAATTCACCCCTCCACTTT,TRBJ1-6,NA,NA,TRBV11-3
CASSLSGATDTQYF,TGTGCCAGCAGTTTATCGGGGGCCACAGATACGCAGTATTTT,TRBJ2-3,NA,NA,TRBV28
CASSHYVSGGNYEQYF,TGTGCCAGCAGTCACTACGTAAGCGGGGGAAACTACGAGCAGTACTTC,TRBJ2-7,NA,TRBD2,TRBV6-2/TRBV6-3
CASSLPSGVNTGELFF,TGTGCCAGCAGCTTACCTAGCGGAGTGAACACCGGGGAGCTGTTTTTT,TRBJ2-2,NA,TRBD2,TRBV7-9
CASSEGQGRTEQYF,TGTGCCAGCAGTGAGGGACAGGGGAGGACCGAGCAGTACTTC,TRBJ2-7,NA,TRBD1,TRBV6-2/TRBV6-3
CASSQPSGSGYNEQFF,TGTGCCAGCAGCCAACCGAGTGGTAGCGGCTACAATGAGCAGTTCTTC,TRBJ2-1,NA,NA,TRBV4-2
CASSLDAGKDTQYF,TGCGCCAGCAGCTTGGATGCGGGGAAAGATACGCAGTATTTT,TRBJ2-3,NA,NA,TRBV5-1
CASSPQQGNTEAFF,TGTGCCAGCTCACCCCAGCAGGGGAACACTGAAGCTTTCTTT,TRBJ1-1,NA,NA,TRBV18
CASSPGGTGGEQYF,TGCGCCAGCAGCCCCGGGGGAACGGGAGGCGAGCAGTACTTC,TRBJ2-7,NA,TRBD2,TRBV5-1
CATSRALTDTQYF,TGCGCCACCTCTCGGGCGCTCACAGATACGCAGTATTTT,TRBJ2-3,NA,NA,TRBV4-3
CASSRGTSGRPSSYNEQFF,TGTGCCAGCAGCCGGGGGACTAGCGGGAGGCCCAGCTCCTACAATGAGCAGTTCTTC,TRBJ2-1,NA,TRBD2,TRBV3-1/TRBV3-2
CASSLQGHRSSGNTIYF,TGTGCCAGCAGTCTTCAGGGACACCGGAGCTCTGGAAACACCATATATTTT,TRBJ1-3,NA,NA,TRBV6-6
CASIGGTGGTGELFF,TGTGCCAGTATAGGGGGGACAGGGGGCACCGGGGAGCTGTTTTTT,TRBJ2-2,NA,TRBD1,TRBV19
CATRLAVANEQYF,TGTGCCACCAGACTAGCTGTCGCTAACGAGCAGTACTTC,TRBJ2-7,NA,TRBD2,TRBV28
CASSSALDWRIYNEQFF,TGCGCCAGCAGTTCCGCATTGGACTGGAGGATCTACAATGAGCAGTTCTTC,TRBJ2-1,NA,NA,TRBV10-1
CASSLAVGGGFSEKLFF,TGCGCCAGCAGCTTGGCCGTTGGTGGAGGGTTTAGTGAAAAACTGTTTTTT,TRBJ1-4,NA,NA,TRBV5-1
CASSQDGGRYNSPLHF,TGTGCCAGCAGTCAGGACGGTGGGCGCTATAATTCACCCCTCCACTTT,TRBJ1-6,NA,NA,TRBV2
CASSLRTGSEAFF,TGTGCCAGCAGCTTAAGGACAGGGTCTGAAGCTTTCTTT,TRBJ1-1,NA,TRBD1,TRBV7-8
CATSDNKGQGTEAFF,TGTGCCACCAGTGATAACAAGGGGCAGGGGACAGAAGCTTTCTTT,TRBJ1-1,few,NA,TRBV24-1
CASSQDVGRYNEQFF,TGCGCCAGCAGCCAAGATGTGGGGAGGTACAATGAGCAGTTCTTC,TRBJ2-1,NA,NA,TRBV4-3
CASSHPTSRHEQYF,TGCGCCAGCAGCCACCCCACTAGTCGTCACGAGCAGTACTTC,TRBJ2-7,once,NA,TRBV4-1
CASSPAGGHNEQFF,TGTGCCAGCAGCCCGGCCGGCGGGCACAATGAGCAGTTCTTC,TRBJ2-1,NA,NA,TRBV7-3
CASSLDTGGYTEAFF,TGTGCCAGCAGCCTGGATACGGGAGGTTACACTGAAGCTTTCTTT,TRBJ1-1,NA,NA,TRBV5-4
CASSLDIRAGRDTQYF,TGTGCCAGCAGCTTAGACATTAGAGCGGGGAGGGATACGCAGTATTTT,TRBJ2-3,NA,TRBD2,TRBV7-9
CATSDPGTSGRAAYNEQFF,TGTGCCACCAGTGATCCCGGGACTAGCGGGAGGGCCGCCTACAATGAGCAGTTCTTC,TRBJ2-1,once,TRBD2,TRBV24-1
CASSLGTSGGLEEQYF,TGTGCCAGCAGCTTAGGGACTAGCGGGGGTCTGGAAGAGCAGTACTTC,TRBJ2-7,NA,TRBD2,TRBV5-4
CASSATGTGDQFF,TGTGCCAGCAGTGCTACCGGCACAGGGGATCAGTTCTTC,TRBJ2-1,once,TRBD1,TRBV25-1
CASSRRPTGDGYTF,TGTGCCAGCAGTAGGAGACCGACAGGGGATGGCTACACCTTC,TRBJ1-2,NA,TRBD1,TRBV27
CASSNSAGGGQPQHF,TGTGCCAGCAGCAATTCAGCAGGGGGCGGTCAGCCCCAGCATTTT,TRBJ1-5,NA,NA,TRBV21-1
CASSLGWGYIQETQYF,TGTGCCAGCAGCTTGGGGTGGGGGTATATCCAAGAGACCCAGTACTTC,TRBJ2-5,NA,NA,TRBV5-4
CASRFGRELTEAFF,TGTGCCAGCCGGTTCGGGCGAGAACTTACTGAAGCTTTCTTT,TRBJ1-1,NA,NA,TRBV7-2
CASSPGGLPSSYEQYF,TGTGCCAGCAGCCCCGGGGGGCTACCGAGCTCCTACGAGCAGTACTTC,TRBJ2-7,NA,NA,TRBV5-6